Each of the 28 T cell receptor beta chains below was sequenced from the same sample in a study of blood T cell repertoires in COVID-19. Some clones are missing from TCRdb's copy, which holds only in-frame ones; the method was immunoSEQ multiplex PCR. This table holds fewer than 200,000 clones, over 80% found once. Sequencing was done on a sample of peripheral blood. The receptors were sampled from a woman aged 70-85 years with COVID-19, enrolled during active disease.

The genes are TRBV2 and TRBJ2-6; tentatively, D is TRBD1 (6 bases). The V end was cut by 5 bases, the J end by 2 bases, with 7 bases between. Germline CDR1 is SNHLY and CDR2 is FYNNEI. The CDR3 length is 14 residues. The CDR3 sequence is CASSNRAGANVLTF. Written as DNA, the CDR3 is TGTGCCAGCAGTAACAGGGCTGGGGCCAACGTCCTGACTTTC. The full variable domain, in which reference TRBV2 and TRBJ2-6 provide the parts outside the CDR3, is EPEVTQTPSHQVTQMGQEVILRCVPISNHLYFYWYRQILGQKVEFLVSFYNNEISEKSEIFDDQFSVERPDGSNFTLKIRSTKLEDSAMYFCASSNRAGANVLTFGAGSRLTVL.

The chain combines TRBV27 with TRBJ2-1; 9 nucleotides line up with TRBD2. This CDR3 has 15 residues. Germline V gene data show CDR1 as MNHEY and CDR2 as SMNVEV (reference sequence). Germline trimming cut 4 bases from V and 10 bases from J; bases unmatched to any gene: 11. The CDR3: CASSSGGRARREQFF. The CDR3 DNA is TGTGCCAGCAGTTCCGGCGGGAGGGCCCGAAGGGAGCAGTTCTTC.

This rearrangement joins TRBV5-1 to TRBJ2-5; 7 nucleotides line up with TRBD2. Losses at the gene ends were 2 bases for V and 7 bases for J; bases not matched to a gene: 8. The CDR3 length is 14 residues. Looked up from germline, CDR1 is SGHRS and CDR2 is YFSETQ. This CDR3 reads CASSLEGGKGTQYF. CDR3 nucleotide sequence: TGCGCCAGCAGCTTAGAGGGAGGGAAAGGGACCCAGTACTTC. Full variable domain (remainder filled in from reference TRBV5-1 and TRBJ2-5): KAGVTQTPRYLIKTRGQQVTLSCSPISGHRSVSWYQQTPGQGLQFLFEYFSETQRNKGNFPGRFSGRQFSNSRSEMNVSTLELGDSALYLCASSLEGGKGTQYFGPGTRLLVL.

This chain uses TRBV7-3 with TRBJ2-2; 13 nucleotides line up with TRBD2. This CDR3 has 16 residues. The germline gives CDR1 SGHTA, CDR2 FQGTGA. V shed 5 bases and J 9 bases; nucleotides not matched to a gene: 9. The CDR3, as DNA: TGTGCCAGCAGCCGGACTAGCGGGAGTGAGGGGCGGGAGCTGTTTTTT. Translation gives CASSRTSGSEGRELFF.

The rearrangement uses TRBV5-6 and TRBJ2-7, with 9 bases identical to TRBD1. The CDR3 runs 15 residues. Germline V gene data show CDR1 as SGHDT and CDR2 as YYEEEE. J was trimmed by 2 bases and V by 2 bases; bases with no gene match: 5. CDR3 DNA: TGTGCCAGCAGCTTTAGGGGGACAGGGACCTACGAGCAGTACTTC. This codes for CASSFRGTGTYEQYF.

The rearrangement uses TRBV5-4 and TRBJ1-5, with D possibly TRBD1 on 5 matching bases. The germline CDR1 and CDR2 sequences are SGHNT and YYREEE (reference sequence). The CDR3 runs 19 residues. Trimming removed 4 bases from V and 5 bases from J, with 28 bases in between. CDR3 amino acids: CASSPPDRTITSIDQPQHF. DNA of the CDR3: TGTGCCAGCAGCCCCCCGGATCGGACAATTACGAGCATTGATCAGCCCCAGCATTTT.

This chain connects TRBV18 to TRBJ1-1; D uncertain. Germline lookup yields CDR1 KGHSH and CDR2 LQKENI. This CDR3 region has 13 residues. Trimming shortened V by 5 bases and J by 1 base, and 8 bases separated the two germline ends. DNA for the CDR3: TGTGCCAGCTCATCAAACGGGAACACTGAAGCTTTCTTT. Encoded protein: CASSSNGNTEAFF.

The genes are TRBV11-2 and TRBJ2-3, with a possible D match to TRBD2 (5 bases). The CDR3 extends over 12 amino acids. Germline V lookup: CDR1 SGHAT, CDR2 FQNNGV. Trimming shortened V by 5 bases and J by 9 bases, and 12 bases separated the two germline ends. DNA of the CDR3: TGTGCCAGCAGCCCCCGGTCGGGAACGCAGTATTTT. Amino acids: CASSPRSGTQYF.

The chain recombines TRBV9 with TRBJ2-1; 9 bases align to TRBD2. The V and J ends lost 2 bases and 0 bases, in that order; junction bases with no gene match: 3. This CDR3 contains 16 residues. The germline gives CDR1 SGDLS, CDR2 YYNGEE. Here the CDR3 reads CASSVGTSTSYNEQFF. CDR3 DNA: TGTGCCAGCAGCGTTGGGACTAGCACCTCCTACAATGAGCAGTTCTTC.

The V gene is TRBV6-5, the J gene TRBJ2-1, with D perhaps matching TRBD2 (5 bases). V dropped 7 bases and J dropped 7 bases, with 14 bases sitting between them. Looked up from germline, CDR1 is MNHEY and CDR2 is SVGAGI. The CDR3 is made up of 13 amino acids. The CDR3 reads CASTLGRSNEQFF. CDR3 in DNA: TGTGCCAGCACCCTAGGGAGAAGTAATGAGCAGTTCTTC.

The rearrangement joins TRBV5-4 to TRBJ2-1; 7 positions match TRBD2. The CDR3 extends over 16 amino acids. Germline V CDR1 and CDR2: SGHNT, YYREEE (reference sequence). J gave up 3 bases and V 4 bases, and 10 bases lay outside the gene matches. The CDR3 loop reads CASSLAGGSIYNEQFF. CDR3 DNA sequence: TGTGCCAGCAGCCTGGCAGGCGGGAGCATCTACAATGAGCAGTTCTTC.

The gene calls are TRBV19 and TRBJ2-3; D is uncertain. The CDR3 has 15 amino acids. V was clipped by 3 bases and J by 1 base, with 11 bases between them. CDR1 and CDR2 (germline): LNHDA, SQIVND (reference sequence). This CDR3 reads CASSMRSSGTDTQYF. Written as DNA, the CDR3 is TGTGCCAGTAGTATGAGGTCCTCGGGCACAGATACGCAGTATTTT.

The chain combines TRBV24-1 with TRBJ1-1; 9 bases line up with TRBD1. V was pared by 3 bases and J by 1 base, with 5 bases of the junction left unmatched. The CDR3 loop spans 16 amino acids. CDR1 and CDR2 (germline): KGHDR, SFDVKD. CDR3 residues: CATSDAGTGKNTEAFF. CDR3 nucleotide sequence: TGTGCCACCAGTGATGCCGGGACAGGGAAGAACACTGAAGCTTTCTTT.

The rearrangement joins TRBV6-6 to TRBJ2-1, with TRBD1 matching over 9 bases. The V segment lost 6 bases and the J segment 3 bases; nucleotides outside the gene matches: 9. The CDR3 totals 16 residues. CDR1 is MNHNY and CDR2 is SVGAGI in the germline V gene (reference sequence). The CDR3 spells CASRDLGTGIYNEQFF. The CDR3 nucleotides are TGTGCCAGCAGGGACCTTGGGACAGGGATCTACAATGAGCAGTTCTTC.

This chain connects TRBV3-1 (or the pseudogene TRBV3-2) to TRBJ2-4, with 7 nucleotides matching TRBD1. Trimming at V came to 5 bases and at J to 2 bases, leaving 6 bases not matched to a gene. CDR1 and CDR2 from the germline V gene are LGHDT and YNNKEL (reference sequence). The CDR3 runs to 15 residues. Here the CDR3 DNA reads TGTGCCAGCAGCAGACAGGGAATTACCAAAAACATTCAGTACTTC. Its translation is CASSRQGITKNIQYF.

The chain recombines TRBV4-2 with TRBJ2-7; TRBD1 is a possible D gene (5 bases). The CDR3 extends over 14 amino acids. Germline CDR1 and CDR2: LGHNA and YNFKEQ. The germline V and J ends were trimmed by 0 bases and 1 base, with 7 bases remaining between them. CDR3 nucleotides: TGTGCCAGCAGCCAAGACGACAGTTCCTACGAGCAGTACTTC. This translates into CASSQDDSSYEQYF.

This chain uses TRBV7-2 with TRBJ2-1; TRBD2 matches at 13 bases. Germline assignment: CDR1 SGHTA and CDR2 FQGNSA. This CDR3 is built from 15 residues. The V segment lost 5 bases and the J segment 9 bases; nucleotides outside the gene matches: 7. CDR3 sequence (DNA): TGTGCCAGCAGCACGGGACTAGCGGGAACAGGTGAGCAGTTCTTC. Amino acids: CASSTGLAGTGEQFF.

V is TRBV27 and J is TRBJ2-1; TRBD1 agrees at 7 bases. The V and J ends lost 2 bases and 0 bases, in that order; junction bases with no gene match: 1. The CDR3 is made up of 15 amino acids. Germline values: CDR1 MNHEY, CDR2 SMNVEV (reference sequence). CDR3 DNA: TGTGCCAGCAGTTTAAGACAGGGCTCCTACAATGAGCAGTTCTTC. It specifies CASSLRQGSYNEQFF.

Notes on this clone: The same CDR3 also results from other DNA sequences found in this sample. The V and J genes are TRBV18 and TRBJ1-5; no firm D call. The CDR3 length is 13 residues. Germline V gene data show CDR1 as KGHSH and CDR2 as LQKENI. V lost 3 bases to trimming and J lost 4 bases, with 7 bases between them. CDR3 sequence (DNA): TGTGCCAGCTCACCCGGCGGGAATCAGCCCCAGCATTTT. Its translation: CASSPGGNQPQHF.

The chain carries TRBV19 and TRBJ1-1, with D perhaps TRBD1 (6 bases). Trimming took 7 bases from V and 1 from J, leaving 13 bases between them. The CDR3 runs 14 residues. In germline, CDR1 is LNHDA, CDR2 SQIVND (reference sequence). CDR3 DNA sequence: TGTGCCAGTACCTTGACAGGACAGAACACTGAAGCTTTCTTT. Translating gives CASTLTGQNTEAFF.

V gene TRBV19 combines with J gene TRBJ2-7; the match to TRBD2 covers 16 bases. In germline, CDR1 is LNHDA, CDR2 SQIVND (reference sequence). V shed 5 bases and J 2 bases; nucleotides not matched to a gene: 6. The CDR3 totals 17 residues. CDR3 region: CASSPGLAGGRTYEQYF. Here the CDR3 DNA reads TGTGCCAGTAGTCCGGGACTAGCGGGAGGGAGGACCTACGAGCAGTACTTC.

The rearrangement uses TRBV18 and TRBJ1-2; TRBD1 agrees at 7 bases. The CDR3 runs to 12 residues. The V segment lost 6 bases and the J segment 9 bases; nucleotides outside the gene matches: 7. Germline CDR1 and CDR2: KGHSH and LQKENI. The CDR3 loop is CASSPGTDSYTF. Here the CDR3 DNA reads TGTGCCAGCTCCCCCGGGACAGATAGCTACACCTTC.

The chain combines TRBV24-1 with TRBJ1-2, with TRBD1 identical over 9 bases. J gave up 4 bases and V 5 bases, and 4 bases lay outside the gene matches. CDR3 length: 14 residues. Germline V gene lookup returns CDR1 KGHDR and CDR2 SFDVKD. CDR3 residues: CATSAEDRGYGYTF. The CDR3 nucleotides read TGTGCCACCAGTGCCGAGGACAGGGGCTATGGCTACACCTTC.

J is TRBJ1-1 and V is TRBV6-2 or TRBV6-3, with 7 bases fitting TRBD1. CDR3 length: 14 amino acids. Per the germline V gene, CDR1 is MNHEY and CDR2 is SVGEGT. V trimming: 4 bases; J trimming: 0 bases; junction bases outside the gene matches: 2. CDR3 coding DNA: TGTGCCAGCAGTTGGGACAGAATGAACACTGAAGCTTTCTTT. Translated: CASSWDRMNTEAFF.

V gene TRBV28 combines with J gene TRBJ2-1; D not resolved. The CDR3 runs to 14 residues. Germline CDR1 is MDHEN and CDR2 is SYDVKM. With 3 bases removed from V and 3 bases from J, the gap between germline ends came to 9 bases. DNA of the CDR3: TGTGCCAGCAGTTTGGCACAGTACTACAATGAGCAGTTCTTC. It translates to CASSLAQYYNEQFF.

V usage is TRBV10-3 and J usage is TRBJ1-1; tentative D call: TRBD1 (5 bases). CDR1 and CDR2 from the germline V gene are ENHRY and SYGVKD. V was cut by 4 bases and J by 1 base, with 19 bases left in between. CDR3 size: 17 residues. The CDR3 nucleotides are TGTGCCATCAGTGTAAACCAGGGCTCAACTCCGAACACTGAAGCTTTCTTT. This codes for CAISVNQGSTPNTEAFF.

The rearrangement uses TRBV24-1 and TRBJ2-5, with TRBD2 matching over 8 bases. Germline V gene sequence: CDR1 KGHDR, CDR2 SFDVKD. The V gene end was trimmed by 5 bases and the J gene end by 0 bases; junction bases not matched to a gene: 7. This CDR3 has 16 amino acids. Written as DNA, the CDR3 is TGTGCCACCAGTGCCGGGGGGGCCGGGTACCAAGAGACCCAGTACTTC. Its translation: CATSAGGAGYQETQYF.

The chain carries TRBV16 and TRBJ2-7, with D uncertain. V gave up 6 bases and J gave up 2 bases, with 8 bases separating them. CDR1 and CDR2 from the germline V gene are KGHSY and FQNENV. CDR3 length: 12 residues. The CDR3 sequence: CASSRWPYEQYF. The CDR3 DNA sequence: TGTGCCAGCAGTCGTTGGCCCTACGAGCAGTACTTC.